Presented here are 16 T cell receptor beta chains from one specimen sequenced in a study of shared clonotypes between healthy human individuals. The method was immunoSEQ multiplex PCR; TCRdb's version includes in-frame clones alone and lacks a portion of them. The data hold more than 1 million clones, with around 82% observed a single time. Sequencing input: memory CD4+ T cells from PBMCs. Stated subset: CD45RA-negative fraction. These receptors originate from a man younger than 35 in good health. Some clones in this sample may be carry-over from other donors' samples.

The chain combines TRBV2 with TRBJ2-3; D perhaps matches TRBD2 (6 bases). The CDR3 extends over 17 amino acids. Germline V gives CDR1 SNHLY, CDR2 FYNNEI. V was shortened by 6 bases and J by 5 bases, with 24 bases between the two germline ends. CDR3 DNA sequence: TGTGCCAGCAGCCGGGAACAGCCGGGACTTGGGGGAGATACGCAGTATTTT. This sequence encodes CASSREQPGLGGDTQYF.

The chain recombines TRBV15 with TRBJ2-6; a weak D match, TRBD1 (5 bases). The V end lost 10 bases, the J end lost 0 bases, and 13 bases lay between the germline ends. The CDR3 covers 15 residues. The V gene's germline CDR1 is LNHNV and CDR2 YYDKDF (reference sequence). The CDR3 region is CAIATATSGANVLTF. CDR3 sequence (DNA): TGTGCCATCGCGACAGCTACCTCTGGGGCCAACGTCCTGACTTTC.

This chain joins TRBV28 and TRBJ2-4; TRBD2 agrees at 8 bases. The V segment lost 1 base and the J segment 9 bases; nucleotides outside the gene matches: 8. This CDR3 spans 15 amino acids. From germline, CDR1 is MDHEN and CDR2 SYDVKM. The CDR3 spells CASSLYSDAGGIQYF. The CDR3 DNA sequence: TGTGCCAGCAGTTTATATAGCGACGCGGGGGGCATTCAGTACTTC.

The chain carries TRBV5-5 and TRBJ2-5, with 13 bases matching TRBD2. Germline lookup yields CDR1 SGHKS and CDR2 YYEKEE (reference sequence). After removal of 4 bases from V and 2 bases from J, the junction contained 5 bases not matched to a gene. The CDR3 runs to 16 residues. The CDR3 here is CASSASLAGGQETQYF. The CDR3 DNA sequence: TGTGCCAGCAGCGCCTCACTAGCGGGAGGGCAAGAGACCCAGTACTTC. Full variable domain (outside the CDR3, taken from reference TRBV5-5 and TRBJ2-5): DAGVTQSPTHLIKTRGQQVTLRCSPISGHKSVSWYQQVLGQGPQFIFQYYEKEERGRGNFPDRFSARQFPNYSSELNVNALLLGDSALYLCASSASLAGGQETQYFGPGTRLLVL.

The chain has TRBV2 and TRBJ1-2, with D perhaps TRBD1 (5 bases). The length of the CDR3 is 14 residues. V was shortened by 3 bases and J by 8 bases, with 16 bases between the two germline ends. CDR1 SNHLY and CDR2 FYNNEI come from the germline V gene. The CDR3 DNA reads TGTGCCAGCAGTGAGGCCGGAGGGGTGTACGGCTACACCTTC. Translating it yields CASSEAGGVYGYTF.

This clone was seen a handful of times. The CDR3 reads CASSLPGLAGTDTQYF. The CDR3 coding sequence is TGTGCCAGCAGCTTGCCGGGACTAGCGGGCACAGATACGCAGTATTTT. The chain combines TRBV5-4 with TRBJ2-3, with 11 bases aligning to TRBD2. The CDR3 length is 16 residues. CDR1 is SGHNT, CDR2 YYREEE, per germline (reference sequence). The trim removed 1 base at V and 1 base at J, leaving 2 bases unmatched. Complete variable domain (other parts from reference TRBV5-4 and TRBJ2-3): ETGVTQSPTHLIKTRGQQVTLRCSSQSGHNTVSWYQQALGQGPQFIFQYYREEENGRGNFPPRFSGLQFPNYSSELNVNALELDDSALYLCASSLPGLAGTDTQYFGPGTRLTVL.

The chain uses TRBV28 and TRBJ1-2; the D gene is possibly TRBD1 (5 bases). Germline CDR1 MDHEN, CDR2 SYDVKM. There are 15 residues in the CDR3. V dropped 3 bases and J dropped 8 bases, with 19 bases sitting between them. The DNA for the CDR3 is TGTGCCAGCAGTTTTCAGGCAGGGTCACCTCGGGGCTACACCTTC. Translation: CASSFQAGSPRGYTF.

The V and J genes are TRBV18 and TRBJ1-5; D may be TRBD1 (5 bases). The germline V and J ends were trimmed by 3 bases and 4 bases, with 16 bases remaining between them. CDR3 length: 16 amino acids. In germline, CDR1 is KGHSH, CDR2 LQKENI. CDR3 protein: CASSPFWIRENQPQHF. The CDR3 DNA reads TGTGCCAGCTCACCGTTCTGGATCAGGGAGAATCAGCCCCAGCATTTT.

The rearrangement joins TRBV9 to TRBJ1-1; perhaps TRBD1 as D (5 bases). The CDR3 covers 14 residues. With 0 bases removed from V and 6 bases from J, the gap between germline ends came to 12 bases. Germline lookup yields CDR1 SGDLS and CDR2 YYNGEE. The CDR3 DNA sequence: TGTGCCAGCAGCGTAGCCGGACACTCGCCTGAAGCTTTCTTT. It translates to CASSVAGHSPEAFF.

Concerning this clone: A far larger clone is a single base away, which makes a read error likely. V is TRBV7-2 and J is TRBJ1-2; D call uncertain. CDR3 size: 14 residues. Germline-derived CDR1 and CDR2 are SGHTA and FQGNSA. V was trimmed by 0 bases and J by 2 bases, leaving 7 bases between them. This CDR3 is CASSLAAGNYGYTF. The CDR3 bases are TGTGCCAGCAGCTTAGCAGCGGGAAACTATGGCTACACCTTC.

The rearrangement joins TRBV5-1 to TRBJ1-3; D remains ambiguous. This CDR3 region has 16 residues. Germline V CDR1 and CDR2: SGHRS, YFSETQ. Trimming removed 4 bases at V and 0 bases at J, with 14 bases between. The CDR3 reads CASSPHGPDSGNTIYF. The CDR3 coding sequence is TGCGCCAGCAGCCCACACGGTCCAGACTCTGGAAACACCATATATTTT.

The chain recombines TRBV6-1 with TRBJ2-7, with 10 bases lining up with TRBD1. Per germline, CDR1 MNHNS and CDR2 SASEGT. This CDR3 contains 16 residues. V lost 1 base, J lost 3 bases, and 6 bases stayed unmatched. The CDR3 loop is CASSEGGTGESYEQYF. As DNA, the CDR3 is TGTGCCAGCAGTGAAGGAGGGACAGGGGAGAGCTACGAGCAGTACTTC.

CDR3 in amino acids: CASSPLAGLNYEQYF. The CDR3 region has the DNA TGTGCCAGCAGCCCCCTAGCGGGACTGAACTACGAGCAGTACTTC. V and J are TRBV5-6 and TRBJ2-7; 9 bases map to TRBD2. The CDR3 is made up of 15 amino acids. V dropped 4 bases and J dropped 3; count of bases not matched to a gene: 8. The germline gives CDR1 SGHDT, CDR2 YYEEEE.

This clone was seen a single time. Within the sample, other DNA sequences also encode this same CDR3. CDR3 loop: CASSYQGGNTEAFF. The CDR3 bases are TGCGCCAGCAGCTACCAGGGTGGGAACACTGAAGCTTTCTTT. The chain uses TRBV5-1 and TRBJ1-1; the D gene is possibly TRBD1 (5 bases). The ends were cut back, 3 bases at V and 1 base at J, with 10 bases in the middle. Germline CDR1 SGHRS, CDR2 YFSETQ. The CDR3 runs to 14 residues. Drawing the rest from reference TRBV5-1 and TRBJ1-1, the complete variable domain is KAGVTQTPRYLIKTRGQQVTLSCSPISGHRSVSWYQQTPGQGLQFLFEYFSETQRNKGNFPGRFSGRQFSNSRSEMNVSTLELGDSALYLCASSYQGGNTEAFFGQGTRLTVV.

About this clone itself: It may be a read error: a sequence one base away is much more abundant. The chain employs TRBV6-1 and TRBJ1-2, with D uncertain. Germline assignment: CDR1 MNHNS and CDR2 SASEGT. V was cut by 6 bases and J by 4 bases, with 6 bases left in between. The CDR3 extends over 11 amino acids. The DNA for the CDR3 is TGTGCCAGCAGACAGATCTATGGCTACACCTTC. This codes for CASRQIYGYTF.

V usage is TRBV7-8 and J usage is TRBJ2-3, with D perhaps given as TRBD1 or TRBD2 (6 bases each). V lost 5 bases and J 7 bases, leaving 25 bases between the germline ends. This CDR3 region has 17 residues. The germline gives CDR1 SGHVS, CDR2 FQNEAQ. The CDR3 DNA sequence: TGTGCCAGCAGCCGAGTCCCGGGGGCTTCCATCACCCATACGCAGTATTTT. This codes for CASSRVPGASITHTQYF.